One and the same sample provided the 26 T cell receptor beta chains below, sequenced in a study of blood T cell repertoires in COVID-19. Using immunoSEQ multiplex PCR, the repertoire was profiled, and TCRdb retains in-frame clones only, with some absent. The repertoire holds 250,000 or so clones, over 65% seen once, with 2.5% to 4% in the top ten. The sequencing input was peripheral blood. The receptors originated from a woman older than 75 with acute or convalescent COVID-19.

The CDR3 DNA is TGTGCCAGCAGTGACAACGTACCGGGACTAGCGGGGGACAATGAGCAGTTCTTC. It yields the protein CASSDNVPGLAGDNEQFF. The chain recombines TRBV13 with TRBJ2-1; 14 positions agree with TRBD2. The CDR3 loop spans 18 amino acids. V was clipped by 6 bases and J by 5 bases; unmatched bases: 12. The germline V gene has CDR1 PRHDT and CDR2 FYEKMQ (reference sequence).

The J gene is TRBJ1-5, the V gene TRBV10-2; D might be TRBD1 (6 bases). V lost 3 bases, J lost 7 bases, and 16 bases lay in between. Germline V gene lookup returns CDR1 WSHSY and CDR2 SAAADI. The CDR3 runs 15 residues. The CDR3 sequence: CASSEFVAGAQPQHF. DNA for the CDR3: TGCGCCAGCAGTGAATTCGTGGCAGGGGCCCAGCCCCAGCATTTT.

V usage is TRBV2 and J usage is TRBJ2-3; 7 bases line up with TRBD2. The CDR3 is 14 residues long. V shed 7 bases, J shed 3 bases, and the junction held 7 bases outside the gene matches. Germline V gene lookup returns CDR1 SNHLY and CDR2 FYNNEI. The CDR3 here is CASNSGGGTDTQYF. CDR3 bases: TGTGCCAGCAATTCGGGAGGTGGTACAGATACGCAGTATTTT. The whole variable domain, filled in from reference TRBV2 and TRBJ2-3, reads EPEVTQTPSHQVTQMGQEVILRCVPISNHLYFYWYRQILGQKVEFLVSFYNNEISEKSEIFDDQFSVERPDGSNFTLKIRSTKLEDSAMYFCASNSGGGTDTQYFGPGTRLTVL.

The rearrangement joins TRBV15 to TRBJ2-7, with 14 bases identical to TRBD2. The CDR3 runs to 15 residues. Trimming cost V 4 bases and J 2 bases; bases outside gene matches: 1. The germline V gene has CDR1 LNHNV and CDR2 YYDKDF (reference sequence). CDR3: CATSMGLAGAYEQYF. The CDR3 nucleotides are TGTGCCACCAGCATGGGACTAGCGGGGGCCTACGAGCAGTACTTC.

A note on this clone: The identical CDR3 is also encoded by other nucleotide sequences in the sample. V is TRBV7-9 and J is TRBJ1-1; D is possibly TRBD1 (6 bases). This CDR3 spans 13 amino acids. Looked up from germline, CDR1 is SEHNR and CDR2 is FQNEAQ (reference sequence). Between the trimmed V and J ends, which lost 6 bases and 5 bases, there was a span of 13 bases. CDR3 sequence reads: CASSLQGGTEAFF. The CDR3 DNA follows: TGTGCCAGCAGTTTACAGGGAGGAACTGAAGCTTTCTTT.

The rearrangement joins TRBV5-4 to TRBJ1-6; possible D gene TRBD1, 5 bases. CDR1 and CDR2 (germline): SGHNT, YYREEE (reference sequence). CDR3 length: 12 amino acids. V was cut by 10 bases and J by 5 bases, with 10 bases left in between. CDR3 bases: TGTGCCGGACAAGCCCATAATTCACCCCTCCACTTT. This gives the protein CAGQAHNSPLHF.

The chain employs TRBV5-1 and TRBJ2-7, with 7 bases identical to TRBD2. CDR1 SGHRS and CDR2 YFSETQ come from the germline V gene. V dropped 0 bases and J dropped 4; count of bases not matched to a gene: 4. This CDR3 comprises 14 residues. Here the CDR3 reads CASSLAGGEYEQYF. As DNA, the CDR3 is TGCGCCAGCAGCTTGGCGGGGGGTGAATACGAGCAGTACTTC.

The J gene is TRBJ2-5, the V gene TRBV21-1; the table's D gene call, TRBD2, was not cross checked with the DNA. TRBV21-1 is noted as a pseudogene. CDR3 length: 18 residues. The CDR3 DNA sequence: TGTGCCAGCAGCAATCCTAGCGGGGGGGCCAGACTTCAAGAGACCCAGTACTTC. This translates into CASSNPSGGARLQETQYF.

The V and J genes are TRBV5-1 and TRBJ2-1; TRBD2 matches 8 bases. CDR1 SGHRS and CDR2 YFSETQ come from the germline V gene. This CDR3 spans 15 amino acids. Trimming took 4 bases from V and 0 from J; bases not matched to a gene: 3. Here the CDR3 DNA reads TGCGCCAGCAGCCAACTAGCGGACTCCTACAATGAGCAGTTCTTC. This codes for CASSQLADSYNEQFF.

This clone was detected a few times. This rearrangement joins TRBV15 to TRBJ1-6, with D possibly being TRBD1 (5 bases). CDR3 length: 16 residues. Looked up from germline, CDR1 is LNHNV and CDR2 is YYDKDF (reference sequence). V dropped 1 base and J dropped 9 bases, with 16 bases sitting between them. This CDR3 reads CATSRGPGGFGSPLHF. DNA for the CDR3: TGTGCCACCAGCAGAGGTCCCGGGGGTTTTGGTTCACCCCTCCACTTT.

The chain couples TRBV29-1 to TRBJ1-1; perhaps TRBD1 as D (5 bases). CDR1 and CDR2 from the germline V gene are SQVTM and ANQGSEA. V lost 3 bases and J 0 bases, leaving 11 bases between the germline ends. This CDR3 region has 14 residues. CDR3 amino acids: CSVERGQMNTEAFF. The CDR3 DNA reads TGCAGCGTTGAGCGGGGCCAAATGAACACTGAAGCTTTCTTT.

V usage is TRBV5-1 and J usage is TRBJ2-5; maybe TRBD1 (6 bases). Trimming cost V 4 bases and J 3 bases, with 10 bases left between them. Germline lookup yields CDR1 SGHRS and CDR2 YFSETQ. This CDR3 comprises 13 residues. Here the CDR3 reads CASSPWTEETQYF. The CDR3 DNA reads TGCGCCAGCAGCCCCTGGACAGAAGAGACCCAGTACTTC.

This chain joins TRBV5-1 and TRBJ2-1; 8 bases match TRBD2. The CDR3 is 14 residues long. With 7 bases clipped from V and 9 bases from J, the junction kept 12 bases outside the gene matches. CDR1 and CDR2 (germline): SGHRS, YFSETQ. CDR3 in DNA: TGCGCCAGCCACCTCAGCGGGGGTATGAGTGAGCAGTTCTTC. It yields the protein CASHLSGGMSEQFF.

The V and J genes are TRBV4-3 and TRBJ1-6; D uncertain. Trimming removed 0 bases from V and 7 bases from J, with 13 bases in between. Per the germline V gene, CDR1 is LGHNA and CDR2 is YSLEER. This CDR3 is built from 16 residues. The CDR3 protein is CASSQDPISPNSPLHF. The CDR3 DNA follows: TGCGCCAGCAGCCAAGATCCGATTAGCCCAAATTCACCCCTCCACTTT.

This chain uses TRBV10-1 with TRBJ1-2; D uncertain. V lost 6 bases and J lost 5, with 10 bases in between. CDR1 is WNHNN and CDR2 is SYGVQD in the germline V gene (reference sequence). This CDR3 spans 12 amino acids. CDR3 protein: CASRRTGYGYTF. The CDR3 nucleotides read TGCGCCAGCAGGAGGACTGGGTATGGCTACACCTTC.

This clone was detected only once. The genes are TRBV19 and TRBJ1-2; D is perhaps TRBD1 (5 bases). The V gene lost 5 bases and the J gene lost 4 bases, with 14 bases spanning the gap. Germline V gene data show CDR1 as LNHDA and CDR2 as SQIVND (reference sequence). The CDR3 covers 14 residues. CDR3 in amino acids: CASSVGEAPYGYTF. In DNA form, the CDR3 reads TGTGCCAGTAGTGTAGGGGAGGCCCCCTATGGCTACACCTTC.

The chain is built from TRBV9 and TRBJ2-1; TRBD2 agrees at 8 bases. V trimming: 4 bases; J trimming: 0 bases; junction bases outside the gene matches: 3. CDR3 length equals 15 residues. Germline loops: CDR1 SGDLS, CDR2 YYNGEE. The CDR3 region is CASSIGTSSYNEQFF. CDR3 sequence (DNA): TGTGCCAGCAGCATCGGGACTAGCTCCTACAATGAGCAGTTCTTC.

J is TRBJ2-3 and V is TRBV7-3, with 8 bases identical to TRBD2. The J segment lost 0 bases and the V segment lost 1 base, leaving 3 bases of the junction unmatched. This CDR3 region has 16 residues. The germline CDR1 and CDR2 sequences are SGHTA and FQGTGA. CDR3 in amino acids: CASSLSSGASTDTQYF. In nucleotides, the CDR3 is TGTGCCAGCAGCTTAAGTAGCGGGGCAAGCACAGATACGCAGTATTTT.

This chain links TRBV28 with TRBJ2-5, with D perhaps TRBD2 (5 bases). V was trimmed by 7 bases and J by 8 bases, leaving 17 bases between them. CDR1 is MDHEN and CDR2 is SYDVKM in the germline V gene. This CDR3 comprises 13 residues. The DNA of the CDR3 is TGTGCCAGCACATCGGAACTTCGGGGTACCCAGTACTTC. This encodes CASTSELRGTQYF.

The chain uses TRBV28 and TRBJ1-2; 9 nucleotides agree with TRBD1. The junction had 15 bases not matched to a gene; V was cut back by 3 bases and J by 4 bases. CDR1 and CDR2 (germline): MDHEN, SYDVKM. There are 18 residues in the CDR3. Written as DNA, the CDR3 is TGTGCCAGCAGTTTTTCCGGACAGGGGTTTTCCCCTGGCTATGGCTACACCTTC. Protein: CASSFSGQGFSPGYGYTF.

V gene TRBV29-1 combines with J gene TRBJ2-7; 9 bases are shared with TRBD1. Germline trimming cut 6 bases from V and 5 bases from J; bases unmatched to any gene: 8. The germline V gene has CDR1 SQVTM and CDR2 ANQGSEA. CDR3 length: 13 residues. Here the CDR3 reads CSVRGWDRDEQYF. The CDR3 bases are TGCAGCGTGAGGGGTTGGGACAGGGACGAGCAGTACTTC.

The rearrangement links TRBV14 to TRBJ1-4; D not resolved. CDR1 is SGHDN and CDR2 is FVKESK in the germline V gene. This CDR3 has 12 amino acids. V lost 0 bases to trimming and J lost 10 bases, with 6 bases between them. CDR3 DNA sequence: TGTGCCAGCAGCCAAGACAGTACAAAACTGTTTTTT. This sequence encodes CASSQDSTKLFF.

This chain uses TRBV5-1 with TRBJ2-3, with TRBD1 identical over 11 bases. CDR1 is SGHRS, CDR2 YFSETQ, per germline. V lost 4 bases to trimming and J lost 4 bases; unmatched junction nucleotides: 5. The CDR3 totals 15 residues. This CDR3 is CASSPRTGGADTQYF. CDR3 DNA: TGCGCCAGCAGCCCGCGGACAGGGGGCGCAGATACGCAGTATTTT.

The chain joins TRBV5-1 to TRBJ2-2; 8 bases match TRBD2. CDR3 length: 17 residues. V lost 10 bases to trimming and J lost 1 base; unmatched junction nucleotides: 15. Germline CDR1 and CDR2: SGHRS and YFSETQ. The CDR3 DNA is TGCGCCCCTCTAGAGCGAGCGGGAGAGGGGAACACCGGGGAGCTGTTTTTT. It is translated as CAPLERAGEGNTGELFF. Full variable domain (missing parts from reference TRBV5-1 and TRBJ2-2): KAGVTQTPRYLIKTRGQQVTLSCSPISGHRSVSWYQQTPGQGLQFLFEYFSETQRNKGNFPGRFSGRQFSNSRSEMNVSTLELGDSALYLCAPLERAGEGNTGELFFGEGSRLTVL.

The CDR3 spells CASSLAYFRVSGGSYEQYF. In nucleotides, the CDR3 is TGTGCCAGCAGCTTGGCCTACTTTAGGGTTAGCGGAGGCTCCTACGAGCAGTACTTC. This chain uses TRBV5-5 with TRBJ2-7; maybe TRBD2 (6 bases). V was shortened by 0 bases and J by 0 bases, with 22 bases between the two germline ends. Germline loops: CDR1 SGHKS, CDR2 YYEKEE (reference sequence). The CDR3 covers 19 residues.

This sequence joins TRBV4-1 and TRBJ1-1; unclear D gene. The CDR3 spans 15 residues. Germline assignment: CDR1 MGHRA and CDR2 YSYEKL. V gave up 4 bases and J gave up 0 bases, with 12 bases separating them. CDR3 in amino acids: CASSLRLALNTEAFF. For the CDR3, the DNA is TGCGCCAGCAGCCTACGACTCGCTCTGAACACTGAAGCTTTCTTT.